Only one count was recorded for the clone carrying this TCR beta chain. Primers: 60 Vbeta forward and 13 Jbeta reverse. Method: immunoSEQ multiplex PCR; TCRdb's copy keeps in-frame clones and lacks some. The data show fewer than 150,000 clones, more than 75% seen once. The sample is drawn from a study of cytomegalovirus exposure and HLA in healthy donors. This CDR3 comprises 16 residues. V lost 1 base and J lost 0; bases outside the gene matches: 5. Germline V lookup: CDR1 SGHTA, CDR2 FQGNSA. V usage is TRBV7-2 and J usage is TRBJ2-7; 8 bases agree with TRBD1. The sequence came from a male donor in good health and CMV-seronegative. The material sequenced was PBMCs. The CDR3 nucleotides read TGTGCCAGCAGCTTAGGGTCAGGGGGCCGCTCCTACGAGCAGTACTTC. Translated, it gives CASSLGSGGRSYEQYF.